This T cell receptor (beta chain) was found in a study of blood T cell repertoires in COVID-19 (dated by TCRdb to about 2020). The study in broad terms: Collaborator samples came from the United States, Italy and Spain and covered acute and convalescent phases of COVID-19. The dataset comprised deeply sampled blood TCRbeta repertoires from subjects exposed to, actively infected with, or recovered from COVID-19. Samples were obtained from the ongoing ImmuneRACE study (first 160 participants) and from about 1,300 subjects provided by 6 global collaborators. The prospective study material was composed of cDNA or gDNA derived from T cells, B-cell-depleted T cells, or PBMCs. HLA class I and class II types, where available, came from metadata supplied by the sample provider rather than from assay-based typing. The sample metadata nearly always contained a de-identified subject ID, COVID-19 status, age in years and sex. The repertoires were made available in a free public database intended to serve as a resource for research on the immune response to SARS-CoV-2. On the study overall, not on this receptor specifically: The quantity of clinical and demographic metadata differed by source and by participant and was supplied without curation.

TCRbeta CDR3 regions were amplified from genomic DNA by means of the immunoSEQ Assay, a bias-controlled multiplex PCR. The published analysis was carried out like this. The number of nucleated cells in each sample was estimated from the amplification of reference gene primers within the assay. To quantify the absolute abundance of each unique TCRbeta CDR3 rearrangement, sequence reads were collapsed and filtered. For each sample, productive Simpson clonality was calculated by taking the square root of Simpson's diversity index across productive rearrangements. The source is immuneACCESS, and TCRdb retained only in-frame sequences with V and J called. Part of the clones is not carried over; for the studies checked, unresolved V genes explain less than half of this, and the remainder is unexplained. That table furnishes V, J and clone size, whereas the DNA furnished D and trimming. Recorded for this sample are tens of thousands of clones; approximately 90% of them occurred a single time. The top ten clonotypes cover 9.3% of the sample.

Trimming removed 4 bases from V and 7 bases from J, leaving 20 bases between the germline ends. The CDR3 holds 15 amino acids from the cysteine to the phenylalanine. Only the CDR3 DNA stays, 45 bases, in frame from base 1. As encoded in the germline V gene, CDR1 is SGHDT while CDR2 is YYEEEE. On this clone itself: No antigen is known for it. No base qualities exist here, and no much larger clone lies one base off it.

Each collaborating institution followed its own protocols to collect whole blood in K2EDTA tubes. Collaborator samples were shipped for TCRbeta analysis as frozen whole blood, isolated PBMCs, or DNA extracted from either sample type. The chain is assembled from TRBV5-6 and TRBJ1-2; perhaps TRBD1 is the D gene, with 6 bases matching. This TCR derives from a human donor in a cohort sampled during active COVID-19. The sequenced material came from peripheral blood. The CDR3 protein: CASSPSAGVGVGYTF. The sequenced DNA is TGTGCCAGCAGCCCCTCGGCAGGGGTCGGAGTTGGCTACACCTTC.